This paragraph covers one T cell receptor beta chain sequence. The source of the sample is a study of CD8 T cells in Susac syndrome. Random hexamers served to reverse transcribe roughly 0.5 to 1 ug RNA. The CDR3 of TCR beta was amplified by immunoSEQ multiplex PCR across 54 Vbeta and 13 Jbeta. TCRdb passed the immunoSEQ multiplex PCR reads through MiXCR, listing each CDR3 protein once. The table includes some 120,000 distinct CDR3 sequences, 94% detected once. The CDR3 covers 13 residues. The V end lost 4 bases, the J end lost 7 bases, and 11 bases lay between the germline ends. Germline values: CDR1 LNHDA, CDR2 SQIVND (reference sequence). Peripheral blood CD8+ and CD4+ T cells were profiled by TCR beta sequencing. TEMRA cells underwent FACS enrichment and CD8+ and CD4+ T cells underwent negative isolation.

Sequencing was carried out using CD4+ T cells from PBMCs. This receptor was taken from a human donor in good health. This chain connects TRBV19 to TRBJ2-4, with unresolved D. CDR3: CASSTGPSNIQYF. DNA of the CDR3: TGTGCCAGTAGTACCGGACCGTCGAACATTCAGTACTTC.